This T cell receptor beta chain derives from a study of T cell responses to AZD1222 COVID-19 vaccine. Study conclusions and caveats: Baseline antibody screening turned up just five to seven seropositive AZD1222 recipients.

Profiling relied on immunoSEQ multiplex PCR, and the TCRdb table lists in-frame clones only, not all of them. The sample yields 200,000 or so clones, 90% to 95% seen once. Note on this clone: The target antigen is unknown.

The sample was peripheral blood, taken on day 0 of AZD1222 vaccination. The TCR was taken from an adult in good health.

The CDR3 DNA sequence: TGTGCCAGCAGCTTAAAGGCTAGCGGGCCCATTCCCTTTATTTACTACAATGAGCAGTTCTTC. It is translated as CASSLKASGPIPFIYYNEQFF. V and J are TRBV7-3 and TRBJ2-1; 8 bases fit TRBD2. Germline V gives CDR1 SGHTA, CDR2 FQGTGA. Trimming removed 1 base from V and 3 bases from J; junction bases left unmatched: 20. This CDR3 is 21 amino acids long. Looking up the rest from reference TRBV7-3 and TRBJ2-1 gives the full variable domain: GAGVSQTPSNKVTEKGKYVELRCDPISGHTALYWYRQSLGQGPEFLIYFQGTGAADDSGLPNDRFFAVRPEGSVSTLKIQRTERGDSAVYLCASSLKASGPIPFIYYNEQFFGPGTRLTVL.